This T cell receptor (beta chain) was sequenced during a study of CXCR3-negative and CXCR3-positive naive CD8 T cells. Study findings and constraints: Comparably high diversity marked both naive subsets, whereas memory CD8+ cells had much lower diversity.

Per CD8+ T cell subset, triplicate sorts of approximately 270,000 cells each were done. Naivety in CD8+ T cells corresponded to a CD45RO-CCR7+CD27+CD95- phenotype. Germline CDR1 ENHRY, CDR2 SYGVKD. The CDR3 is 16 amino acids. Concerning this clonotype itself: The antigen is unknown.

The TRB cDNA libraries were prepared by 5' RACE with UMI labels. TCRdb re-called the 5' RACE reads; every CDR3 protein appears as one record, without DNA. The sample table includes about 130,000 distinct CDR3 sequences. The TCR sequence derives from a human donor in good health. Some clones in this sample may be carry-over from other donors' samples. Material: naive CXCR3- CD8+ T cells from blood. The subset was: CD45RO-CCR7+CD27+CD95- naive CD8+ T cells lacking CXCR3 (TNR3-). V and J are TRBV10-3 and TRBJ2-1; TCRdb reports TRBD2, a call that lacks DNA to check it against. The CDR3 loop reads CAISESLAGAYNEQFF.